This T cell receptor beta chain was documented in a study of T cells after yellow fever vaccination. Using its own MiXCR run on the 5' RACE reads, TCRdb lists one record per CDR3 protein. The data hold 250,000 to 350,000 distinct CDR3 sequences, with around 4.5% observed a single time. There are many counts of this clonotype. This material consisted of PBMCs, taken 15 days after the yellow fever booster vaccination. The receptor comes from a man aged 18 to 29 who received the YFV17D yellow fever vaccine.

The CDR3 loop reads CASSLGGDSETQYF. The DNA of the CDR3 is TGTGCCAGCAGCCTGGGGGGGGACTCGGAGACCCAGTACTTC. The rearrangement uses TRBV7-2 and TRBJ2-5, with 7 bases matching TRBD2. This CDR3 has 14 residues. Germline V gene lookup returns CDR1 SGHTA and CDR2 FQGNSA. Losses at the gene ends were 5 bases for V and 5 bases for J; bases not matched to a gene: 8. Together with reference TRBV7-2 and TRBJ2-5, the CDR3 gives the full variable domain: GAGVSQSPSNKVTEKGKDVELRCDPISGHTALYWYRQSLGQGLEFLIYFQGNSAPDKSGLPSDRFSAERTGGSVSTLTIQRTQQEDSAVYLCASSLGGDSETQYFGPGTRLLVL.